These T cell receptor beta chains were read from a single sample in a study of T cell responses to AZD1222 COVID-19 vaccine. The protocol was immunoSEQ multiplex PCR, while the TCRdb copy is restricted to in-frame clones and leaves out a portion. This table has nearly 35,000 clones, 85% to 90% appearing once. Sample: peripheral blood, taken 28 days after the second AZD1222 dose. These receptors were obtained from an adult who received the AZD1222 COVID-19 vaccine. The CDR3 runs from the conserved cysteine through the conserved F or W. The order of the fields is J gene, clone size, V gene, D gene, CDR3 DNA, CDR3 protein. The D gene is left open where the match is weak. Clone size is given for some rows only: seen once, a few or many times, or a class if the clone is expanded.

j_gene: TRBJ1-1; abundance: NA; v_gene: TRBV7-3; d_gene: NA; CDR3nt: TGTGCCAGCAGCTCGTCCTCCGTGCCACCCGGGGGGGCTTTCTTT; CDR3aa: CASSSSSVPPGGAFF
j_gene: TRBJ2-3; abundance: NA; v_gene: TRBV6-1; d_gene: NA; CDR3nt: TGTGCCAGCAGTGAGGTTGATACGCAGTATTTT; CDR3aa: CASSEVDTQYF
j_gene: TRBJ1-6; abundance: NA; v_gene: TRBV21-1; d_gene: NA; CDR3nt: TGTGCCAGCATCCCCTTAGACAGGGATTGCTATAATTCACCCCTCCACTTT; CDR3aa: CASIPLDRDCYNSPLHF
j_gene: TRBJ2-7; abundance: NA; v_gene: TRBV7-6; d_gene: NA; CDR3nt: TGTGCCAGCAGCCGACAGGCCTCCTCCTACGAGCAGTACTTC; CDR3aa: CASSRQASSYEQYF
j_gene: TRBJ2-5; abundance: NA; v_gene: TRBV27; d_gene: NA; CDR3nt: TGTGCCAGCAGTTTAAGTCTTGGCGCAGGGGAGACCCAGTACTTC; CDR3aa: CASSLSLGAGETQYF
j_gene: TRBJ2-1; abundance: NA; v_gene: TRBV7-2; d_gene: NA; CDR3nt: TGTGCCAGCAGCCCATTCCTGGGGGGCGGTGAGCAGTTCTTC; CDR3aa: CASSPFLGGGEQFF
j_gene: TRBJ1-3; abundance: few; v_gene: TRBV24-1; d_gene: TRBD1; CDR3nt: TGTGCCACCAGTGATTTCAACAGGGGGTCCCCCAGCTCTGGAAACACCATATATTTT; CDR3aa: CATSDFNRGSPSSGNTIYF
j_gene: TRBJ1-5; abundance: few; v_gene: TRBV5-1; d_gene: NA; CDR3nt: TGCGCCAGCAGCTTGGCGGGTTCGGGTCAGCCCCAGCATTTT; CDR3aa: CASSLAGSGQPQHF
j_gene: TRBJ1-1; abundance: few; v_gene: TRBV6-5; d_gene: NA; CDR3nt: TGTGCCAGCAGTATCCAGGGTGACACTGAAGCTTTCTTT; CDR3aa: CASSIQGDTEAFF
j_gene: TRBJ2-3; abundance: NA; v_gene: TRBV9; d_gene: NA; CDR3nt: TGTGCCAGCAGCGTAGCTCCCCATCAGAGCACAGATACGCAGTATTTT; CDR3aa: CASSVAPHQSTDTQYF
j_gene: TRBJ2-2; abundance: once; v_gene: TRBV11-2; d_gene: NA; CDR3nt: TGTGCCAGCAGCCGCTGGGCTAGCGTTAACACCGGGGAGCTGTTTTTT; CDR3aa: CASSRWASVNTGELFF